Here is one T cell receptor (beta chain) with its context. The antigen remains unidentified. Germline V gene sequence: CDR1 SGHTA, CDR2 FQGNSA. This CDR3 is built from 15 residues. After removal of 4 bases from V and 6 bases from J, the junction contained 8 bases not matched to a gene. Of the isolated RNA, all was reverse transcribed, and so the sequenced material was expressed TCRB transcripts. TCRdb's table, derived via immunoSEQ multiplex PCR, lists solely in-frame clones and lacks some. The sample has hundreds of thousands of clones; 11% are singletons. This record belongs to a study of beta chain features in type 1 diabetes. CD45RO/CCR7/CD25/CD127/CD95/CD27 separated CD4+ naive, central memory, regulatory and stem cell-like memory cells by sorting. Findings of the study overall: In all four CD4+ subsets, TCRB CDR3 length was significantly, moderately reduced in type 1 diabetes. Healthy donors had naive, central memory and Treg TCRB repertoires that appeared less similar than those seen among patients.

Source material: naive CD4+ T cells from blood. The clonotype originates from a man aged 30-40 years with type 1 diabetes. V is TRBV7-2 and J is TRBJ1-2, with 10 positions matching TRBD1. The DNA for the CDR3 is TGTGCCAGCAGCTCCCCGGGACAGGGGACCCATGGCTACACCTTC. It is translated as CASSSPGQGTHGYTF.